This T cell receptor (beta chain) was recorded in a study of beta chain features in type 1 diabetes. General study points: Comparison showed that naive, central memory and Treg TCRB repertoires appeared more similar among patients than among healthy donors.

Reverse transcribing all isolated RNA meant expressed TCRB transcripts were sequenced. Libraries were prepared by immunoSEQ multiplex PCR; TCRdb keeps only in-frame clonotypes and omits some of them. Of 500,000 to 700,000 clones listed, roughly 15% are singletons. This CDR3 is 15 amino acids long. V was clipped by 1 base and J by 5 bases, with 9 bases between them. Germline CDR1 and CDR2: MNHEY and SVGAGI. The sample holds a few counts of this clone. Its antigen is not identified. Sequencing used naive CD4+ T cells from blood. The TCR comes from a man aged 18 to 29 in good health. The rearrangement links TRBV6-5 to TRBJ1-6; D may be TRBD1 (6 bases). The CDR3 nucleotides are TGTGCCAGCAGTTACTTTCAGGGGAATAATTCACCCCTCCACTTT. Translation: CASSYFQGNNSPLHF.